This TCR beta chain was sequenced during a study of blood T cell repertoires in COVID-19. Study-level information: Samples representing acute and convalescent COVID-19 were sourced from the United States, Italy and Spain. PBMCs, B-cell-depleted T cells, or T cells were the source of the cDNA or gDNA that made up the material.

This CDR3 has 14 residues. Germline V gene data show CDR1 as MDHEN and CDR2 as SYDVKM. V was trimmed by 10 bases and J by 4 bases, leaving 20 bases between them. Authors' data handling: For nucleated cells, counts were estimated from reference gene primer amplification. Assay used: immunoSEQ multiplex PCR; TCRdb lists only in-frame clones, some missing. V, J and clone size are taken as reported in that table, and D and trimming were inferred from the DNA itself. The table shows approximately 300,000 clones, with roughly 88% occurring only once. Sequenced input: peripheral blood. The source is a woman aged 45-65 years with acute or convalescent COVID-19. This chain uses TRBV28 with TRBJ2-7, with D possibly matching TRBD2 (6 bases). CDR3 sequence: CANSGRQGGYEQYF. As DNA, the CDR3 is TGTGCCAACAGCGGCCGGCAGGGAGGATACGAGCAGTACTTC.